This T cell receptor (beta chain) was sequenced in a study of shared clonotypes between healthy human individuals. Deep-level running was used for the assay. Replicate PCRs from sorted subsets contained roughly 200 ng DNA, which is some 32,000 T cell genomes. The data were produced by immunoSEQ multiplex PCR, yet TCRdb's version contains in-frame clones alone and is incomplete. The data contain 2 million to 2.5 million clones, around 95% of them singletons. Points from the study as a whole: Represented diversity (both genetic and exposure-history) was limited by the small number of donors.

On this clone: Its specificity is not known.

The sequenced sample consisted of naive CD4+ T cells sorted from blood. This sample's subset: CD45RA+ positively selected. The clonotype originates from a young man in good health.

CDR3 amino acids: CASSGLTSDNEQFF. In DNA, the CDR3 is TGTGCCAGCAGTGGGTTGACTAGTGACAATGAGCAGTTCTTC. This rearrangement joins TRBV2 to TRBJ2-1; a weak D match, TRBD2 (6 bases). V was clipped by 4 bases and J by 5 bases, with 12 bases between them. This CDR3 comprises 14 residues. Germline CDR1 is SNHLY and CDR2 is FYNNEI.